This T cell receptor (beta chain) originates from a study of T cell responses to AZD1222 COVID-19 vaccine. Points on this clone: Its target is not known.

Findings and limits, study-wide: White British ancestry dominated among donors, who included more females, and clonal diversity was possibly underestimated. Only a handful of AZD1222 recipients, several in all, had baseline seropositivity. Compared with day 0, the breadth and depth of the Spike-specific TCR repertoire rose significantly after two doses of AZD1222. The reported proportion of spike-specific TCRs targeting unmutated variant regions was nearly half.

Here immunoSEQ multiplex PCR was the method, and the copy in TCRdb shows in-frame clones only, minus some. The sample contains 150,000 to 200,000 clones, 80% to 90% of which appear only once. Trimming stripped 4 bases from V and 5 bases from J, with 21 bases between. Germline CDR1 is KGHDR and CDR2 is SFDVKD. The CDR3 consists of 17 residues. Sequencing used peripheral blood, obtained on day 0 of AZD1222 vaccination. The TCR was taken from an adult in good health. This chain uses TRBV24-1 with TRBJ2-3, with a weak D call TRBD1 (6 bases). The DNA of the CDR3 is TGTGCCACCAGTGAGTTCCGGGACACCCCAAGGAAAGATACGCAGTATTTT. It translates to CATSEFRDTPRKDTQYF.